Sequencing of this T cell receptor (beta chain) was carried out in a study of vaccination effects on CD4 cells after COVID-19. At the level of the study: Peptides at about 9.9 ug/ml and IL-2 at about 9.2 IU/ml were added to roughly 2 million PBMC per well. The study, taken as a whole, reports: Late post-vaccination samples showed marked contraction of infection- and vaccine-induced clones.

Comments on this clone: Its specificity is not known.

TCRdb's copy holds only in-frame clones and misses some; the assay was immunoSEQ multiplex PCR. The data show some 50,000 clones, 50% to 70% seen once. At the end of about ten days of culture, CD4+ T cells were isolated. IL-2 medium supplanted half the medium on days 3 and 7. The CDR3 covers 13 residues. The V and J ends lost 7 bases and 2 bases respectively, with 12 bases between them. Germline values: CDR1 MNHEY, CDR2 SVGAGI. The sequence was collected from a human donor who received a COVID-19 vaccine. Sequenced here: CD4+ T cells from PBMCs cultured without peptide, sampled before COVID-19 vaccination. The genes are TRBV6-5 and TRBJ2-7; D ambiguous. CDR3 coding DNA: TGTGCCAGCACCAGTAATAGAGCCTACGAGCAGTACTTC. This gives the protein CASTSNRAYEQYF.